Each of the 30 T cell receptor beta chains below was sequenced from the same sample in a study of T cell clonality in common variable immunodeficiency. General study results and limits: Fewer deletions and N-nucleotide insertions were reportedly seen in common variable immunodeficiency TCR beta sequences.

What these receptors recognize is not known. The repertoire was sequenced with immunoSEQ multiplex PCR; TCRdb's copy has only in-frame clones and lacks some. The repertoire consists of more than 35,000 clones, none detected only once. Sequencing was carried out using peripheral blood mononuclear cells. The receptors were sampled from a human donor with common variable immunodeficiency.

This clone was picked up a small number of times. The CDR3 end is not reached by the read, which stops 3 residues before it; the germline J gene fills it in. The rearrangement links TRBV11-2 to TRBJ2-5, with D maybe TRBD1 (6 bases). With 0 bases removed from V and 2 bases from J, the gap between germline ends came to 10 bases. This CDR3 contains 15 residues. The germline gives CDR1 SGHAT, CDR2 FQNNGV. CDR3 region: CASSLDGTTQETQYF. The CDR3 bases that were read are TGTGCCAGCAGCTTAGATGGGACAACTCAAGAGACC.

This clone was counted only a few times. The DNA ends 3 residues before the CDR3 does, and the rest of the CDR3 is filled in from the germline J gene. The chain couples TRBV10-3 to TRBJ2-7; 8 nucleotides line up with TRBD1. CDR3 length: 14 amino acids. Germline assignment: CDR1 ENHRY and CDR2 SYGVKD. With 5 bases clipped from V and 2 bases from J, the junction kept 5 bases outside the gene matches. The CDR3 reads CAISQGASAYEQYF. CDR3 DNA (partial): TGTGCCATCAGTCAGGGGGCAAGCGCCTACGAG.

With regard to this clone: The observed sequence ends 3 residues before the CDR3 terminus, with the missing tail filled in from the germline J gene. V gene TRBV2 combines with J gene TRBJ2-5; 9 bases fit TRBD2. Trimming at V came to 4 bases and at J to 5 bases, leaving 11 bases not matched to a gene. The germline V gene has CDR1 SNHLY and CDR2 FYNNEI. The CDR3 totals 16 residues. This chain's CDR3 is CASSALSLAGMETQYF. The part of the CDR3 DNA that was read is TGTGCCAGCAGTGCACTTAGTCTAGCGGGAATGGAGACC.

CDR3 sequence reads: CASTPRNGLGETQYF. CDR3 bases read: TGTGCCAGTACCCCTAGGAACGGCCTTGGGGAGACC. V is TRBV19 and J is TRBJ2-5; D not resolved. The read ends 3 residues early relative to the CDR3; the germline J gene fills the gap. Germline V gene data show CDR1 as LNHDA and CDR2 as SQIVND (reference sequence). The CDR3 totals 15 residues. Trimming pared 7 bases from V and 5 bases from J, leaving 20 bases between.

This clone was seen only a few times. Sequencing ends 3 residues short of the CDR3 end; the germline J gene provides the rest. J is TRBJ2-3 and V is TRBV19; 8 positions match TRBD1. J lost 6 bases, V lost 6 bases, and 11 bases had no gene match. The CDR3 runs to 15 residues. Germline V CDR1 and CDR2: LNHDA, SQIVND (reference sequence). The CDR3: CASRSPTGVRDTQYF. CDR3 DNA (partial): TGTGCCAGTAGGAGCCCGACAGGGGTTCGGGATACG.

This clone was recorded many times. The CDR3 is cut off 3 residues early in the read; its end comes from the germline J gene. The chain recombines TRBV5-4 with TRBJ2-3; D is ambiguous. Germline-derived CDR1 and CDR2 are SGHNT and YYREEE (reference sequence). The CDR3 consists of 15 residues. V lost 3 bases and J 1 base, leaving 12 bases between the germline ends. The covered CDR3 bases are TGTGCCAGCAGCTCCTTCGAACAGCGCACAGATACG. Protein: CASSSFEQRTDT. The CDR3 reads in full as CASSSFEQRTDTQYF.

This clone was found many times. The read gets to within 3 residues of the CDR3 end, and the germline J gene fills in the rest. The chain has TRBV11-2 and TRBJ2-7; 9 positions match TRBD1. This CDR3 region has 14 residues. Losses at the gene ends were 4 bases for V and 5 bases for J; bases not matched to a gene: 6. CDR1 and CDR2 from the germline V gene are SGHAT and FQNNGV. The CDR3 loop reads CASSSGQGRNEQYF. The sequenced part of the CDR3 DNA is TGTGCCAGCAGCTCAGGACAGGGGAGGAACGAG.

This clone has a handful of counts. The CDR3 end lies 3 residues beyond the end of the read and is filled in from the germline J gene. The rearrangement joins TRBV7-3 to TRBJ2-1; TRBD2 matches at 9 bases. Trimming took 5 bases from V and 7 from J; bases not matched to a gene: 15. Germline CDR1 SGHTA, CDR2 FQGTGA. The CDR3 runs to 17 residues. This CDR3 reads CASSQPSSGRLGNEQFF. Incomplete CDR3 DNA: TGTGCCAGCAGCCAACCATCGAGCGGGAGGCTCGGTAATGAG.

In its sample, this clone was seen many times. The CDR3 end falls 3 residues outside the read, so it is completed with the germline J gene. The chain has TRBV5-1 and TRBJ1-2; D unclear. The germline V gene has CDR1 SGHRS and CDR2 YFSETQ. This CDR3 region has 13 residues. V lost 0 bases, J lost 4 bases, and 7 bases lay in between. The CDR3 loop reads CASSLVGGYGYTF. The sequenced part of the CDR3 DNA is TGCGCCAGCAGCTTGGTCGGTGGCTATGGC.

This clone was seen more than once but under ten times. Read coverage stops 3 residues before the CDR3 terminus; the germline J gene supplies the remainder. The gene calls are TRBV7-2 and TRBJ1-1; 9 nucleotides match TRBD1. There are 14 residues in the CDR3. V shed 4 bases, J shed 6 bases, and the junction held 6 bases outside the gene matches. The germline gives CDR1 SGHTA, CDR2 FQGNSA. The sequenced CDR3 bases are TGTGCCAGCAGCTCCGCAGGGACAGGGCCTGAA. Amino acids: CASSSAGTGPE. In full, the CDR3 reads CASSSAGTGPEAFF. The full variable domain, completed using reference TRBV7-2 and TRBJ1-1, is GAGVSQSPSNKVTEKGKDVELRCDPISGHTALYWYRQSLGQGLEFLIYFQGNSAPDKSGLPSDRFSAERTGGSVSTLTIQRTQQEDSAVYLCASSSAGTGPEAFFGQGTRLTVV.

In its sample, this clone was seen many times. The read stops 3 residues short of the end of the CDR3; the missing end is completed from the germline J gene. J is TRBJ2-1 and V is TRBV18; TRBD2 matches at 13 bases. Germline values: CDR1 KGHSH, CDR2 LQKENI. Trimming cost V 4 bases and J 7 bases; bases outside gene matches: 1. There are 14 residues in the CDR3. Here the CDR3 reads CASSRTSGSNEQFF. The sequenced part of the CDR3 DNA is TGTGCCAGCTCACGGACTAGCGGGAGTAATGAG.

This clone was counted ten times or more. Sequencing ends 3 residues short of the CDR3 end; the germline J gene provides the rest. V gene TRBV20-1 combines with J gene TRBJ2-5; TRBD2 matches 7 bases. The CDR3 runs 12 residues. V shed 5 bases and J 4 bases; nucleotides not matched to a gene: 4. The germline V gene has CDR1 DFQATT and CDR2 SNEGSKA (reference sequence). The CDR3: CSAAKRGETQYF. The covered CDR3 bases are TGCAGTGCTGCGAAGCGGGGAGAGACC.

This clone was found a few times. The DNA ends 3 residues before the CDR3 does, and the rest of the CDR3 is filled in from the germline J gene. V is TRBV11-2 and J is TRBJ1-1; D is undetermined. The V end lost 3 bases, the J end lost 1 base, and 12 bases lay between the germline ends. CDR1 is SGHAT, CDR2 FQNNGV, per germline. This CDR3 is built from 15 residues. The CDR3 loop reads CASSFLAERNTEAFF. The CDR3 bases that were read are TGTGCCAGCAGCTTTCTCGCGGAACGGAACACTGAA.

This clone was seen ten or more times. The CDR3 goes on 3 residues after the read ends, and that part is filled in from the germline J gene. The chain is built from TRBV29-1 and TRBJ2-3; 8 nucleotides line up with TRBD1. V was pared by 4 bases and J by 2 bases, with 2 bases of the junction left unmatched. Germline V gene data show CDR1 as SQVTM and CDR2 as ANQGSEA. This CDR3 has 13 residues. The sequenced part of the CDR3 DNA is TGCAGCGTTGGGACAGGGTCCACAGATACG. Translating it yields CSVGTGSTDT. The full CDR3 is CSVGTGSTDTQYF.

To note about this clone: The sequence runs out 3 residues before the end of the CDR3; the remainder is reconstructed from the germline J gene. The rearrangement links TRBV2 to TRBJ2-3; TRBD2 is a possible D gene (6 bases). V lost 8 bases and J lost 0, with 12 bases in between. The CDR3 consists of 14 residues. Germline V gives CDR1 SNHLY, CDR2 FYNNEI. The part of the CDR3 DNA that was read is TGTGCCAGCTGGGACTCCTCTAGCACAGATACG. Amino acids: CASWDSSSTDT. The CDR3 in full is CASWDSSSTDTQYF.

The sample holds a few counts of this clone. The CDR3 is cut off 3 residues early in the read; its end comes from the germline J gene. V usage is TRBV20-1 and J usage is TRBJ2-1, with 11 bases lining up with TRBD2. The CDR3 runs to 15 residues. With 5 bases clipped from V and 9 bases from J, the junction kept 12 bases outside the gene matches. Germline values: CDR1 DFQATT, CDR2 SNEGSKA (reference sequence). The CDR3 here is CSAGGTSGGGGEQFF. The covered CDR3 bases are TGCAGTGCTGGGGGGACTAGCGGCGGGGGGGGTGAG.

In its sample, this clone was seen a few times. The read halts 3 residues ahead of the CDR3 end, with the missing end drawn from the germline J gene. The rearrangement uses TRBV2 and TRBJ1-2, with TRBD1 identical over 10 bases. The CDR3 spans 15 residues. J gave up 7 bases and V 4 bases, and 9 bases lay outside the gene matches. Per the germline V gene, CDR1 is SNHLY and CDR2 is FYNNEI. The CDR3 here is CASSAQQDRGAGYTF. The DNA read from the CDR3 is TGTGCCAGCAGTGCCCAGCAGGACAGGGGGGCTGGC. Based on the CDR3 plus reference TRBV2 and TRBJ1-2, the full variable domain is EPEVTQTPSHQVTQMGQEVILRCVPISNHLYFYWYRQILGQKVEFLVSFYNNEISEKSEIFDDQFSVERPDGSNFTLKIRSTKLEDSAMYFCASSAQQDRGAGYTFGSGTRLTVV.

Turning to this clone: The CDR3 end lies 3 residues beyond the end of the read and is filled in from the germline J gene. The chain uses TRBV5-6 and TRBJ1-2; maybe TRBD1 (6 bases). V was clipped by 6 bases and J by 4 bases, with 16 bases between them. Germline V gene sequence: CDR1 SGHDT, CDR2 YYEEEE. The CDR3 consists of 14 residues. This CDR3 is CASTSNRVGYGYTF. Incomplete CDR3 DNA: TGTGCCAGCACTTCCAACAGGGTTGGCTATGGC.

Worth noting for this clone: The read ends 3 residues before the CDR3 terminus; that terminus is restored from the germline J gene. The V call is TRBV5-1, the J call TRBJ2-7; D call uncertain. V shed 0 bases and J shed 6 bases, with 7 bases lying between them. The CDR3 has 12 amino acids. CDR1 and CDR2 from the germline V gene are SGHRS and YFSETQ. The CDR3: CASSLGSGEQYF. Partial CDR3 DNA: TGCGCCAGCAGCTTGGGTTCGGGCGAG.

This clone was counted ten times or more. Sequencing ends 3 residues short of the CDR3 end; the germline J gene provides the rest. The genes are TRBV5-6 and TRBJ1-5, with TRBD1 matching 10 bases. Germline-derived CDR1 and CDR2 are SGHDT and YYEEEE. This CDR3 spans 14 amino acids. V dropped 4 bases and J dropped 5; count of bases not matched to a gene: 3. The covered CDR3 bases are TGTGCCAGCAGCAAGGACAGGGGGGATCAGCCC. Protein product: CASSKDRGDQP. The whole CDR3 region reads CASSKDRGDQPQHF.

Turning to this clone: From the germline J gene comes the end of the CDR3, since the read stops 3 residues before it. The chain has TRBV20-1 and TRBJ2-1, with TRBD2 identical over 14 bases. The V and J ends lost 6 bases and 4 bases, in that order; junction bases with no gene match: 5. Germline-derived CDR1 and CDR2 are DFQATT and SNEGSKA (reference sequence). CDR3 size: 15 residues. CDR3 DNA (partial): TGCAGTGCAGAGGGACTAGCGGGGGAATACAATGAG. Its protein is CSAEGLAGEYNE. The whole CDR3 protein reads CSAEGLAGEYNEQFF.

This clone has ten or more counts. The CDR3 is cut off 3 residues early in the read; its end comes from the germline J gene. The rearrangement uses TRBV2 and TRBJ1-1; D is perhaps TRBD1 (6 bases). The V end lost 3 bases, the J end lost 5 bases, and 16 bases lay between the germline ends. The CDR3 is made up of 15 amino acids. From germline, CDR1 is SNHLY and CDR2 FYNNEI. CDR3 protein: CASSDPWGGATEAFF. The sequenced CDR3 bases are TGTGCCAGCAGTGATCCGTGGGGGGGCGCGACTGAA.

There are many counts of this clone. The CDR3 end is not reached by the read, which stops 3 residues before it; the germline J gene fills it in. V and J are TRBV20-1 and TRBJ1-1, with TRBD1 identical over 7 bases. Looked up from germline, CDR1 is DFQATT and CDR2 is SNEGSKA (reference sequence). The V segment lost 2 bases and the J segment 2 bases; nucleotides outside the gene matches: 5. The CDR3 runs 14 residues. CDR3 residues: CSARSGTANTEAFF. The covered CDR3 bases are TGCAGTGCTAGATCCGGGACAGCTAACACTGAA.

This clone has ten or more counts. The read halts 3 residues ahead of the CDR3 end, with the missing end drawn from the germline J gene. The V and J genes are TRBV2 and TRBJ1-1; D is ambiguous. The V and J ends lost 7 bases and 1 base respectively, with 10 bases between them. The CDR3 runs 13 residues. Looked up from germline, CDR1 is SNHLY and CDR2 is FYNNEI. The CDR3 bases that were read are TGTGCCAGCAATCGTCAGAGGAACACTGAA. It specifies CASNRQRNTE. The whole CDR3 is CASNRQRNTEAFF.

CDR3 DNA (partial): TGTGCCAGCTCTTCCCTTAATCAGCCC. Its translation is CASSSLNQP. The whole CDR3 protein is CASSSLNQPQHF. This chain connects TRBV18 to TRBJ1-5; D not certain. The CDR3 end lies 3 residues beyond the end of the read and is filled in from the germline J gene. CDR1 and CDR2 (germline): KGHSH, LQKENI. The CDR3 consists of 12 residues. V was pared by 6 bases and J by 4 bases, with 7 bases between.

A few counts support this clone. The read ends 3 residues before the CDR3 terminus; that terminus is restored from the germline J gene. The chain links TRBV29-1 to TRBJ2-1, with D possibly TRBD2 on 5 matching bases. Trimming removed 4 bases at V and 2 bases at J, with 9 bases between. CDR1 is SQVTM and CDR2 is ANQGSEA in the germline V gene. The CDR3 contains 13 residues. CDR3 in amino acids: CSVVGETYNEQFF. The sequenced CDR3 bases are TGCAGCGTTGTCGGGGAGACCTACAATGAG.

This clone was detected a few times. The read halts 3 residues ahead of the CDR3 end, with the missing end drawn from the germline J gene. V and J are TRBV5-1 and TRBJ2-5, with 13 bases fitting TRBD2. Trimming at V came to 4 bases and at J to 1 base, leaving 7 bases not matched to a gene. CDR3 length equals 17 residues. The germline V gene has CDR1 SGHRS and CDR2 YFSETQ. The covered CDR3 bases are TGCGCCAGCAGCGCCTCGACTAGCGGGAGGTCCCAAGAGACC. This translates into CASSASTSGRSQET. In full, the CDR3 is CASSASTSGRSQETQYF.

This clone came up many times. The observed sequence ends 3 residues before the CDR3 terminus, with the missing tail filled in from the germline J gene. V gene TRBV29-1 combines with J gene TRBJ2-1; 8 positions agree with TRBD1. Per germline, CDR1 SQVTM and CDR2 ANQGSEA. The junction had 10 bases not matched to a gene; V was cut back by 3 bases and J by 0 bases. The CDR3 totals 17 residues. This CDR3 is CSVEAGGLRSSYNEQFF. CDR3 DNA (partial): TGCAGCGTTGAGGCAGGGGGCCTACGTAGCTCCTACAATGAG.

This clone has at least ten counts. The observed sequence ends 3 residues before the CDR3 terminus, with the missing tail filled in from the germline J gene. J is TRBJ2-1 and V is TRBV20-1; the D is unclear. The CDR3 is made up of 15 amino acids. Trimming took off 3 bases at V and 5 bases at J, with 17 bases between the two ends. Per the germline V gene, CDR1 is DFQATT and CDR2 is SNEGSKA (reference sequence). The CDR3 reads CSARAAHPANNEQFF. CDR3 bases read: TGCAGTGCTAGGGCGGCTCATCCGGCGAACAATGAG.

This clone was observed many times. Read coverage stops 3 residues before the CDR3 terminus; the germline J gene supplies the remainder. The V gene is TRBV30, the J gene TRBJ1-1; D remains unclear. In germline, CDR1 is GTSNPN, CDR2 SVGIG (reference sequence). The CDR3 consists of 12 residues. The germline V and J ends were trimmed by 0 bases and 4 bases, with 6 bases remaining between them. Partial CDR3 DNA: TGTGCCTGGAGTGTAGGCGGCACTGAA. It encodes CAWSVGGTE. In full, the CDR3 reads CAWSVGGTEAFF.